One sample yielded the 25 T cell receptor beta chains listed below, sequenced in a study of metastatic and nonmetastatic thyroid tumors. Each patient came to thyroid surgery without any prior treatment (of any kind). TCRdb re-called the PCR reads with MiXCR. In the table there are around 16,000 clones, 33% of which are singletons. The sequencing input was tumor tissue. These receptors were obtained from a male donor with papillary thyroid cancer or a benign thyroid nodule (not recorded which). Some clones in this sample may be carry-over from other donors' samples.

This clone was found many times. The CDR3 sequence is CASIPRTASMNTEAFF. In nucleotides, the CDR3 is TGTGCCAGCATCCCTAGGACAGCTTCCATGAACACTGAAGCTTTCTTT. The V and J genes are TRBV2 and TRBJ1-1, with TRBD1 as a possible D gene (6 bases). V lost 7 bases to trimming and J lost 0 bases, with 18 bases between them. The CDR3 runs to 16 residues. Germline loops: CDR1 SNHLY, CDR2 FYNNEI.

By sample fraction, this clone is medium-sized. The chain uses TRBV2 and TRBJ2-1; TRBD1 aligns across 9 bases. CDR1 and CDR2 from the germline V gene are SNHLY and FYNNEI. The V gene end was trimmed by 5 bases and the J gene end by 3 bases; junction bases not matched to a gene: 5. This CDR3 comprises 15 residues. Written as DNA, the CDR3 is TGTGCCAGCAGTCTAACAGGGGGCGGCTACAATGAGCAGTTCTTC. Protein sequence: CASSLTGGGYNEQFF.

This clone was seen ten or more times. The rearrangement uses TRBV5-1 and TRBJ2-1; 8 positions agree with TRBD2. From germline, CDR1 is SGHRS and CDR2 YFSETQ. The CDR3 is 15 amino acids. V lost 5 bases, J lost 9 bases, and 13 bases stayed unmatched. CDR3 bases: TGCGCCAGCAGTTCGATGGGACTAGTTCCAGGTGAGCAGTTCTTC. Translation: CASSSMGLVPGEQFF.

This clone counts as medium-sized. The V and J genes are TRBV2 and TRBJ2-3; TRBD1 agrees at 7 bases. V was pared by 7 bases and J by 3 bases, with 10 bases of the junction left unmatched. Looked up from germline, CDR1 is SNHLY and CDR2 is FYNNEI. There are 15 residues in the CDR3. CDR3 sequence: CASTEGTASTDTQYF. CDR3 DNA sequence: TGTGCCAGCACCGAAGGGACAGCTTCTACAGATACGCAGTATTTT.

This clone was counted at least ten times. The chain combines TRBV6-4 with TRBJ2-3; D unresolved. Germline CDR1 reads MRHNA; CDR2 reads SNTAGT. There are 14 residues in the CDR3. V lost 3 bases and J lost 5, with 12 bases in between. Here the CDR3 DNA reads TGTGCCAGCAGTGAACGGAGCGATGGAGATACGCAGTATTTT. Translating it yields CASSERSDGDTQYF.

The chain employs TRBV20-1 and TRBJ2-7; 7 bases line up with TRBD2. Germline values: CDR1 DFQATT, CDR2 SNEGSKA (reference sequence). CDR3 length equals 13 residues. V trimming: 6 bases; J trimming: 3 bases; junction bases outside the gene matches: 8. The CDR3 DNA follows: TGCAGTGCCAGCCCTGGACTAGTCTACGAGCAGTACTTC. Translated: CSASPGLVYEQYF.

Note on this clone: It may be a read error: a sequence one base away is much more abundant. This chain connects TRBV28 to TRBJ2-7; D perhaps matches TRBD1 (5 bases). This CDR3 has 13 amino acids. Germline V gene data show CDR1 as MDHEN and CDR2 as SYDVKM. The CDR3 bases are TGTGCCAGCACTACCCTCGACAAAGGGGCCCTGTTTTTC. Translation: CASTTLDKGALFF.

This chain joins TRBV19 and TRBJ1-2, with D possibly matching TRBD1 (6 bases). V lost 1 base to trimming and J lost 4 bases, with 13 bases between them. Germline-derived CDR1 and CDR2 are LNHDA and SQIVND (reference sequence). This CDR3 region has 15 residues. CDR3: CASSIVGGGVYGYTF. For the CDR3, the DNA is TGTGCCAGTAGTATAGTAGGGGGGGGCGTCTATGGCTACACCTTC.

This clone was recorded many times. This chain joins TRBV20-1 and TRBJ2-3; TRBD2 aligns across 9 bases. This CDR3 is built from 14 residues. The germline V gene has CDR1 DFQATT and CDR2 SNEGSKA (reference sequence). V trimming: 1 base; J trimming: 4 bases; junction bases outside the gene matches: 3. In DNA form, the CDR3 reads TGCAGTGCTAGAGTTGGCGGGAGGGCAGATACGCAGTATTTT. Protein product: CSARVGGRADTQYF.

This clone was counted ten times or more. CDR3 sequence: CASSQVAGTPIPRETQYF. The CDR3 DNA reads as TGTGCCAGCAGCCAAGTCGCCGGGACCCCCATCCCCCGGGAGACCCAGTACTTC. This chain connects TRBV3-1 to TRBJ2-5, with D perhaps being TRBD1 or TRBD2 (5 bases each). This CDR3 has 18 amino acids. Looked up from germline, CDR1 is LGHDT and CDR2 is YNNKEL (reference sequence). Between the trimmed V and J ends, which lost 1 base and 5 bases, there was a span of 23 bases.

This chain connects TRBV20-1 to TRBJ2-7, with a tentative D call TRBD1 (6 bases). The V end was cut by 5 bases, the J end by 0 bases, with 14 bases between. This CDR3 comprises 14 residues. The V gene's germline CDR1 is DFQATT and CDR2 SNEGSKA (reference sequence). The CDR3 here is CSAPTTGHSYEQYF. The CDR3 coding sequence is TGCAGTGCTCCCACGACAGGTCACTCCTACGAGCAGTACTTC.

Details on this clone: A single base separates this from a much larger clone, so it may be a read error. The chain has TRBV4-2 and TRBJ2-5, with TRBD2 matching 9 bases. V shed 5 bases and J 5 bases; nucleotides not matched to a gene: 15. The CDR3 is made up of 17 amino acids. CDR1 and CDR2 from the germline V gene are LGHNA and YNFKEQ. CDR3 coding DNA: TGTGCCAGCAGCAAAGTGGTGGCGGGGGGGGCTAAGGAGACCCAGTACTTC. Protein product: CASSKVVAGGAKETQYF.

The rearrangement joins TRBV5-1 to TRBJ1-6; unclear D gene. The V gene's germline CDR1 is SGHRS and CDR2 YFSETQ. With 0 bases removed from V and 7 bases from J, the gap between germline ends came to 8 bases. The CDR3 has 14 amino acids. For the CDR3, the DNA is TGCGCCAGCAGCTTGGAGGTTTCCAATTCACCCCTCCACTTT. The encoded protein is CASSLEVSNSPLHF.

This clone was recorded many times. V gene TRBV15 combines with J gene TRBJ2-1, with D perhaps TRBD1 (5 bases). The length of the CDR3 is 16 residues. Germline V gives CDR1 LNHNV, CDR2 YYDKDF (reference sequence). Trimming shortened V by 1 base and J by 5 bases, and 15 bases separated the two germline ends. The chain's CDR3 is CATSRVLRQKNNEQFF. CDR3 DNA sequence: TGTGCCACCAGCAGAGTATTAAGACAGAAAAACAATGAGCAGTTCTTC.

The rearrangement uses TRBV12-3 or TRBV12-4 and TRBJ2-1; possibly TRBD2 for D (6 bases). Trimming left V 3 bases short and J 1 base short, with 16 bases between. The CDR3 runs to 17 residues. The CDR3 DNA is TGTGCCAGCAGTTTCCCCCCCGGGAGAGGGTCCTACAATGAGCAGTTCTTC. Translating it yields CASSFPPGRGSYNEQFF.

This clone has a handful of counts. The genes are TRBV11-1 and TRBJ2-1; 13 nucleotides align to TRBD2. Losses at the gene ends were 4 bases for V and 3 bases for J; bases not matched to a gene: 3. This CDR3 has 16 amino acids. Looked up from germline, CDR1 is SGHAT and CDR2 is FQDESV (reference sequence). As DNA, the CDR3 is TGTGCCAGCAGCTGGACTAGCGGGAGTCACTACAATGAGCAGTTCTTC. This sequence encodes CASSWTSGSHYNEQFF.

About this clone itself: The junction departs from germline at one end; a sequencing error may be responsible. This chain joins TRBV10-3 and TRBJ2-2, with a possible D match to TRBD2 (6 bases). This CDR3 has 16 residues. CDR1 and CDR2 (germline): ENHRY, SYGVKD. The CDR3 DNA reads TGTGACATCATCCCTCTTAGCGGATCGAACACCGGGGACCTGTTTTTT. Translated, it gives CDIIPLSGSNTGDLFF.

This clone was seen many times. The rearrangement uses TRBV27 and TRBJ1-2; no definite D call. The germline V gene has CDR1 MNHEY and CDR2 SMNVEV (reference sequence). V was shortened by 3 bases and J by 8 bases, with 13 bases between the two germline ends. The CDR3 runs to 13 residues. Here the CDR3 DNA reads TGTGCCAGCAGTTTCGGAGGGTTCGGGGGCTACACCTTC. Translation gives CASSFGGFGGYTF.

This clone was observed many times. The J gene is TRBJ2-5, the V gene TRBV5-1; D call uncertain. V lost 2 bases to trimming and J lost 5 bases, with 16 bases between them. The CDR3 is 15 residues long. Germline values: CDR1 SGHRS, CDR2 YFSETQ. In DNA form, the CDR3 reads TGCGCCAGCAGCTTCGGCAGTACGGCACGGGAGACCCAGTACTTC. Protein product: CASSFGSTARETQYF. Supplemented by reference TRBV5-1 and TRBJ2-5, the full variable domain reads KAGVTQTPRYLIKTRGQQVTLSCSPISGHRSVSWYQQTPGQGLQFLFEYFSETQRNKGNFPGRFSGRQFSNSRSEMNVSTLELGDSALYLCASSFGSTARETQYFGPGTRLLVL.

By sample share, this clone is medium-sized. The same CDR3 is also encoded by other DNA sequences in this sample. The chain carries TRBV7-8 and TRBJ1-1; D gene unclear. This CDR3 comprises 17 residues. Germline-derived CDR1 and CDR2 are SGHVS and FQNEAQ. V lost 3 bases and J lost 0, with 17 bases in between. The CDR3 DNA sequence: TGTGCCAGCAGCTTCACAGCTACCTTGGGGATGAACACTGAAGCTTTCTTT. Residues: CASSFTATLGMNTEAFF.

In its sample, this clone ranks as medium-sized. The chain is built from TRBV20-1 and TRBJ1-2; D not certain. Trimming stripped 3 bases from V and 1 base from J, with 12 bases between. Looked up from germline, CDR1 is DFQATT and CDR2 is SNEGSKA (reference sequence). CDR3 length: 14 amino acids. The DNA of the CDR3 is TGCAGTGCTAGTCCAGGAGGATTTAACTATGGCTACACCTTC. Amino acids: CSASPGGFNYGYTF.

This clone has at least ten counts. This chain links TRBV19 with TRBJ2-5, with TRBD2 matching 8 bases. The ends lost 1 base at V and 5 bases at J; junction bases unmatched: 9. CDR1 and CDR2 (germline): LNHDA, SQIVND (reference sequence). The CDR3 is made up of 16 amino acids. This CDR3 reads CASSIALAGGRETQYF. In DNA form, the CDR3 reads TGTGCCAGTAGTATAGCCCTAGCGGGTGGTCGGGAGACCCAGTACTTC.

This clone was seen ten or more times. Given a much more abundant clone one base away, this may be a read error. The CDR3 loop is CASSQGRGGPGHSYSYNEQFF. The CDR3 DNA follows: TGCGCCAGCAGCCAAGGGCGCGGCGGACCTGGGCACTCTTATTCCTACAATGAGCAGTTCTTC. The J gene is TRBJ2-1, the V gene TRBV4-1; unclear D gene. Trimming stripped 1 base from V and 1 base from J, with 26 bases between. The V gene's germline CDR1 is MGHRA and CDR2 YSYEKL. The CDR3 totals 21 residues.

The rearrangement joins TRBV4-2 to TRBJ2-3; the match to TRBD2 covers 11 bases. The junction had 7 bases not matched to a gene; V was cut back by 2 bases and J by 6 bases. Per the germline V gene, CDR1 is LGHNA and CDR2 is YNFKEQ. The CDR3 spans 16 residues. In DNA form, the CDR3 reads TGTGCCAGCAGCCAATCCCTAGCGGGAGGTGAGGATACGCAGTATTTT. Encoded protein: CASSQSLAGGEDTQYF.

At least ten counts were recorded for this clone. The rearrangement joins TRBV6-4 to TRBJ1-6; D ambiguous. V lost 4 bases and J 5 bases, leaving 12 bases between the germline ends. Germline V gene data show CDR1 as MRHNA and CDR2 as SNTAGT. The CDR3 runs to 15 residues. The DNA for the CDR3 is TGTGCCAGCAGTGCCACGGCAGGAGATAATTCACCCCTCCACTTT. It specifies CASSATAGDNSPLHF.